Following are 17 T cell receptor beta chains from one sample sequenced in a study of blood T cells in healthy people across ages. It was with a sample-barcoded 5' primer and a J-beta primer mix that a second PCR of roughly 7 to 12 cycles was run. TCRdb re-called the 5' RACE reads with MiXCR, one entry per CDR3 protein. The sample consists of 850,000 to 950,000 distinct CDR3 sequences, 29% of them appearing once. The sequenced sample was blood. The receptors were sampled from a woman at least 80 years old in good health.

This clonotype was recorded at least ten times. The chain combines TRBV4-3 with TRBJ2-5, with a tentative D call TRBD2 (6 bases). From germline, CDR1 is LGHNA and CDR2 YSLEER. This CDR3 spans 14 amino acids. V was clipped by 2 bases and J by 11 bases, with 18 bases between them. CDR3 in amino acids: CASSQSGTLGEQYF. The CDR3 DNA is TGCGCCAGCAGCCAATCCGGGACTCTTGGAGAGCAGTACTTC.

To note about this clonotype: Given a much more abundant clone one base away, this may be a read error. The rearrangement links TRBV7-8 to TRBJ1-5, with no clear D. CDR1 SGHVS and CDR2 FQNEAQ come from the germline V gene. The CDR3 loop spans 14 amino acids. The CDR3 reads CASSHDKSNQLQHF. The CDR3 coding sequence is TGTGCCAGCAGCCACGACAAAAGCAATCAGCTCCAGCATTTT.

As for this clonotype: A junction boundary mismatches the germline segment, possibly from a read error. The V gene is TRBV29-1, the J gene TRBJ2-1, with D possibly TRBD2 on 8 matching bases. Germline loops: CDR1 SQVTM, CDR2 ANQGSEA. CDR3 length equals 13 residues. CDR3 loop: CSVGTGGGNGQFF. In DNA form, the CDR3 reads TGCAGCGTTGGTACGGGAGGGGGCAATGGGCAGTTCTTC.

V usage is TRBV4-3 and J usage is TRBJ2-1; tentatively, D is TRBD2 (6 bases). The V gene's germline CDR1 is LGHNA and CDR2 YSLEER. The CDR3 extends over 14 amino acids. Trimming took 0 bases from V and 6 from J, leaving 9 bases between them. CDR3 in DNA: TGCGCCAGCAGCCAAGATCTGGGAGGCAATGAGCAGTTCTTC. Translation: CASSQDLGGNEQFF.

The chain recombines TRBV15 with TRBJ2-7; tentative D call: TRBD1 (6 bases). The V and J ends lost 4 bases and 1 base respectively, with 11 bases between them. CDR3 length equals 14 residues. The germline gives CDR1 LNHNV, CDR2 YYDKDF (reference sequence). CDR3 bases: TGTGCCACCAGCATGACAGGAGGATCCTACGAGCAGTACTTC. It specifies CATSMTGGSYEQYF.

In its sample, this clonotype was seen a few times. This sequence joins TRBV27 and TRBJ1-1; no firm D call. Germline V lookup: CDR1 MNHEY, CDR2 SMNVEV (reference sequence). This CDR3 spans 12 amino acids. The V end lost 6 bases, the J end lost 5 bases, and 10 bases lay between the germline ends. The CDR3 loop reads CASRSTPTEAFF. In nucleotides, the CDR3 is TGTGCCAGCAGATCGACCCCAACTGAAGCTTTCTTT.

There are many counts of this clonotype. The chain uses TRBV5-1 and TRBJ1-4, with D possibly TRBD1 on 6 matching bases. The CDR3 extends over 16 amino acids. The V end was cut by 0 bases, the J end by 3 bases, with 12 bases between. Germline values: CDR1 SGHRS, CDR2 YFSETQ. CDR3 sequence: CASSLGSGQPNEKLFF. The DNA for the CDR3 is TGCGCCAGCAGCTTGGGCAGTGGACAGCCTAATGAAAAACTGTTTTTT.

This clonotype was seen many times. CDR3: CASRKTGIDSPLHF. CDR3 DNA: TGTGCCAGCAGAAAGACAGGGATAGATTCACCCCTCCACTTT. The chain joins TRBV6-5 to TRBJ1-6, with 7 positions matching TRBD1. Germline-derived CDR1 and CDR2 are MNHEY and SVGAGI. V lost 6 bases, J lost 8 bases, and 7 bases stayed unmatched. The CDR3 totals 14 residues.

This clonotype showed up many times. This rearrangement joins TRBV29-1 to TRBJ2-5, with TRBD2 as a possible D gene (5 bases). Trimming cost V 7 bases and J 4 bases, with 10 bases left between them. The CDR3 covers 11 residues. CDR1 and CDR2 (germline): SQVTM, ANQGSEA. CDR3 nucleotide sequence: TGCAGCGCCCTGGGGAGAGAGACCCAGTACTTC. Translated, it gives CSALGRETQYF.

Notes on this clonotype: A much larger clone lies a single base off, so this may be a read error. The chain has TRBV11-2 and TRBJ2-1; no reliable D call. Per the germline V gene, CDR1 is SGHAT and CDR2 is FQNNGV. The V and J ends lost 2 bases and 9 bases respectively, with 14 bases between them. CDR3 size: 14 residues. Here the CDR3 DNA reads TGTGCCAGCAGCTTAAACACAGATGCGCTTGAGCAGTTCTTC. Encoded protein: CASSLNTDALEQFF.

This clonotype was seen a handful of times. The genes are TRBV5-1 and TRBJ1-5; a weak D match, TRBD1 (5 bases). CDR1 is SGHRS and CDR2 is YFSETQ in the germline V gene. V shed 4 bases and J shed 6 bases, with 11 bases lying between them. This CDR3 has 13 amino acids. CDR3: CASSPEQGQPQHF. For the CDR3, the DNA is TGCGCCAGCAGCCCGGAGCAGGGTCAGCCCCAGCATTTT. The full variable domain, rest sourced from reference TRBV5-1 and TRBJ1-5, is KAGVTQTPRYLIKTRGQQVTLSCSPISGHRSVSWYQQTPGQGLQFLFEYFSETQRNKGNFPGRFSGRQFSNSRSEMNVSTLELGDSALYLCASSPEQGQPQHFGDGTRLSIL.

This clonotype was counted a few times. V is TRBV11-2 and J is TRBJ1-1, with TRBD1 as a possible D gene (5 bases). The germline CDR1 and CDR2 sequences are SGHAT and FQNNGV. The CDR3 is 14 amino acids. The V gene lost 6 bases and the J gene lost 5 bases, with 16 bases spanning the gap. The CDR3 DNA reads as TGTGCCAGCAGGAAGGCAGGGCGTTATACTGAAGCTTTCTTT. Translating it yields CASRKAGRYTEAFF.

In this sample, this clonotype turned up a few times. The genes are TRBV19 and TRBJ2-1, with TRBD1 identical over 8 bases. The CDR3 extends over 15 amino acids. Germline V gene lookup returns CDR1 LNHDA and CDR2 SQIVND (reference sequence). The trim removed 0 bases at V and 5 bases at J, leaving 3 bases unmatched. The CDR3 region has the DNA TGTGCCAGTAGTATAGATGGGACAGGCCACAATGAGCAGTTCTTC. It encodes CASSIDGTGHNEQFF.

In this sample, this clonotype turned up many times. The DNA of the CDR3 is TGTGCCAGCAGCCCCCTTGGGCAGGGCAACTCACCCCTCCACTTT. Its protein product is CASSPLGQGNSPLHF. This chain connects TRBV3-1 to TRBJ1-6, with D maybe TRBD1 (5 bases). CDR1 LGHDT and CDR2 YNNKEL come from the germline V gene (reference sequence). Deletions cut 4 bases from V and 10 bases from J, with 17 bases between. The CDR3 totals 15 residues.

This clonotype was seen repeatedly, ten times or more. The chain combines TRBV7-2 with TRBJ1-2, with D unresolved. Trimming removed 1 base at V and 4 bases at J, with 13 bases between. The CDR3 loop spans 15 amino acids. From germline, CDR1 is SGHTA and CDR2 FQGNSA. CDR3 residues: CASSLGVAGIYGYTF. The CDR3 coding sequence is TGTGCCAGCAGCTTAGGAGTAGCCGGGATCTATGGCTACACCTTC.

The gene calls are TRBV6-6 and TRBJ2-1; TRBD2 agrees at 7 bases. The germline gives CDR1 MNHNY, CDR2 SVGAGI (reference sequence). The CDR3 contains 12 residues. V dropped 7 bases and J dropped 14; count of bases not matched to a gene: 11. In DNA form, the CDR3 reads TGTGCCAGCACCCCTGGGGGGGATAGAGAGTTCTTC. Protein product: CASTPGGDREFF.

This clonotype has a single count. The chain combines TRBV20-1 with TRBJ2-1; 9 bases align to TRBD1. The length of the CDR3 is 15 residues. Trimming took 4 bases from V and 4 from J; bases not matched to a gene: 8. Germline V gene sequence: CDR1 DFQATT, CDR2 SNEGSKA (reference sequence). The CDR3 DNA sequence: TGCAGTGCTACGGACAGGGGTCCGGAGTACAATGAGCAGTTCTTC. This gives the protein CSATDRGPEYNEQFF.